These 25 T cell receptor beta chains originate from one sample sequenced in a study of technical replicates of blood from a handful of donors. Profiled with immunoSEQ multiplex PCR; TCRdb holds only in-frame clones, not every one. The sample shows around 97,000 clones, less than 95% of them seen only once. Sequenced material: T cells isolated from PBMCs. These receptors came from a human donor in good health.

The chain combines TRBV27 with TRBJ1-1, with 7 bases matching TRBD1. Germline lookup yields CDR1 MNHEY and CDR2 SMNVEV (reference sequence). J was trimmed by 5 bases and V by 4 bases; bases with no gene match: 7. The CDR3 consists of 14 residues. The chain's CDR3 is CASSWAQGVTEAFF. DNA for the CDR3: TGTGCCAGCAGTTGGGCCCAGGGGGTGACTGAAGCTTTCTTT.

V is TRBV7-9 and J is TRBJ1-5, with 8 bases identical to TRBD1. V was pared by 5 bases and J by 9 bases, with 9 bases of the junction left unmatched. The CDR3 has 14 residues. From germline, CDR1 is SEHNR and CDR2 FQNEAQ (reference sequence). The CDR3 is CASSPGDRLLPQHF. The CDR3 DNA reads as TGTGCCAGCAGCCCGGGGGACAGGCTACTGCCCCAGCATTTT.

This chain links TRBV19 with TRBJ1-4, with TRBD1 identical over 8 bases. This CDR3 spans 12 amino acids. Germline V gives CDR1 LNHDA, CDR2 SQIVND (reference sequence). The V and J ends lost 8 bases and 6 bases, in that order; junction bases with no gene match: 2. The CDR3 sequence: CASHRGDEKLFF. CDR3 in DNA: TGTGCCAGTCACAGGGGGGATGAAAAACTGTTTTTT.

The chain carries TRBV7-9 and TRBJ2-7; tentatively, D is TRBD2 (5 bases). The CDR3 is 14 residues long. CDR1 is SEHNR, CDR2 FQNEAQ, per germline (reference sequence). V was clipped by 1 base and J by 1 base, with 8 bases between them. The CDR3 DNA reads TGTGCCAGCAGCTTAGGAGGGCTGTCCTACGAGCAGTACTTC. This encodes CASSLGGLSYEQYF.

V gene TRBV18 combines with J gene TRBJ1-1, with 7 bases fitting TRBD1. The trim removed 3 bases at V and 10 bases at J, leaving 8 bases unmatched. This CDR3 is built from 13 residues. Germline V CDR1 and CDR2: KGHSH, LQKENI. CDR3 sequence (DNA): TGTGCCAGCTCACCCCCGACAGGGAATGGAGCTTTCTTT. Translating it yields CASSPPTGNGAFF.

This rearrangement joins TRBV30 to TRBJ1-1, with 7 nucleotides matching TRBD1. V dropped 2 bases and J dropped 1; count of bases not matched to a gene: 4. CDR3 length: 14 amino acids. Germline CDR1 GTSNPN, CDR2 SVGIG (reference sequence). DNA of the CDR3: TGTGCCTGGAGTTCGGACAGGTGGAACACTGAAGCTTTCTTT. Translation: CAWSSDRWNTEAFF.

This chain joins TRBV18 and TRBJ1-3; a possible D gene is TRBD1 (5 bases). Looked up from germline, CDR1 is KGHSH and CDR2 is LQKENI. V lost 5 bases and J lost 0, with 11 bases in between. This CDR3 contains 15 residues. CDR3 region: CASSVGESSGNTIYF. Written as DNA, the CDR3 is TGTGCCAGCTCAGTAGGGGAATCCTCTGGAAACACCATATATTTT.

The chain combines TRBV27 with TRBJ2-7, with 7 bases that match TRBD1. CDR3 length equals 14 residues. Losses at the gene ends were 5 bases for V and 3 bases for J; bases not matched to a gene: 7. CDR1 MNHEY and CDR2 SMNVEV come from the germline V gene (reference sequence). The CDR3 protein is CASSPQGSGYEQYF. The CDR3 region has the DNA TGTGCCAGCAGTCCACAGGGGTCGGGCTACGAGCAGTACTTC.

The genes are TRBV9 and TRBJ2-5; 11 bases fit TRBD1. This CDR3 is 16 amino acids long. The ends lost 0 bases at V and 6 bases at J; junction bases unmatched: 7. Germline V CDR1 and CDR2: SGDLS, YYNGEE. As DNA, the CDR3 is TGTGCCAGCAGCGTAGGGGGGACAGGGGGAGAGAAGACCCAGTACTTC. Protein sequence: CASSVGGTGGEKTQYF.

The genes are TRBV27 and TRBJ2-4; 11 bases map to TRBD2. The length of the CDR3 is 13 residues. With 0 bases clipped from V and 13 bases from J, the junction kept 2 bases outside the gene matches. Per germline, CDR1 MNHEY and CDR2 SMNVEV (reference sequence). The DNA for the CDR3 is TGTGCCAGCAGTTTATCGCTAGCGGGAGGACAGTACTTC. Translated: CASSLSLAGGQYF.

The chain uses TRBV7-2 and TRBJ2-3, with D perhaps matching TRBD2 (6 bases). V lost 0 bases to trimming and J lost 2 bases, with 9 bases between them. The CDR3 extends over 15 amino acids. Germline V CDR1 and CDR2: SGHTA, FQGNSA. CDR3: CASSLAAGTTDTQYF. CDR3 in DNA: TGTGCCAGCAGCTTAGCCGCGGGAACCACAGATACGCAGTATTTT.

The gene calls are TRBV10-3 and TRBJ2-3; D unresolved. From germline, CDR1 is ENHRY and CDR2 SYGVKD. V was pared by 4 bases and J by 6 bases, with 8 bases between. The CDR3 has 12 residues. CDR3 nucleotide sequence: TGTGCCATCAGTGGAATCGGGGATACGCAGTATTTT. Protein: CAISGIGDTQYF.

This clone was seen once. The chain couples TRBV9 to TRBJ2-1; 7 bases agree with TRBD2. The J segment lost 4 bases and the V segment lost 1 base, leaving 5 bases of the junction unmatched. There are 15 residues in the CDR3. From germline, CDR1 is SGDLS and CDR2 YYNGEE. In DNA form, the CDR3 reads TGTGCCAGCAGCGTAAATCCTAGCGGATACAATGAGCAGTTCTTC. It specifies CASSVNPSGYNEQFF.

The chain carries TRBV5-4 and TRBJ2-5; the match to TRBD1 covers 11 bases. The V and J ends lost 0 bases and 5 bases, in that order; junction bases with no gene match: 6. CDR1 and CDR2 from the germline V gene are SGHNT and YYREEE (reference sequence). The CDR3 sequence is 16 residues long. Here the CDR3 reads CASSLAGTGGRETQYF. In DNA, the CDR3 is TGTGCCAGCAGCTTGGCCGGGACAGGGGGTAGGGAGACCCAGTACTTC. Looking up the rest from reference TRBV5-4 and TRBJ2-5 gives the full variable domain: ETGVTQSPTHLIKTRGQQVTLRCSSQSGHNTVSWYQQALGQGPQFIFQYYREEENGRGNFPPRFSGLQFPNYSSELNVNALELDDSALYLCASSLAGTGGRETQYFGPGTRLLVL.

The chain combines TRBV13 with TRBJ2-7, with 8 bases lining up with TRBD2. The CDR3 extends over 12 amino acids. V lost 10 bases and J lost 6; bases outside the gene matches: 8. CDR1 and CDR2 from the germline V gene are PRHDT and FYEKMQ (reference sequence). For the CDR3, the DNA is TGTGCCACCAGTAGCGGGATTCTCGAGCAGTACTTC. This encodes CATSSGILEQYF.

J is TRBJ2-1 and V is TRBV7-9; 9 bases are a match to TRBD1. Germline V lookup: CDR1 SEHNR, CDR2 FQNEAQ (reference sequence). V dropped 11 bases and J dropped 5; count of bases not matched to a gene: 7. The CDR3 is made up of 13 amino acids. Here the CDR3 DNA reads TGTGCCGCCCGGGACAGGGTCAACAATGAGCAGTTCTTC. Translation gives CAARDRVNNEQFF.

The J gene is TRBJ2-1, the V gene TRBV5-8, with 15 bases that match TRBD2. The V gene's germline CDR1 is SGHTS and CDR2 YDEGEE. The CDR3 is 17 residues long. The V and J ends lost 2 bases and 5 bases, in that order; junction bases with no gene match: 5. CDR3: CASSLGLAGGRDNEQFF. The CDR3 nucleotides read TGTGCCAGCAGCTTAGGACTAGCGGGAGGGCGGGACAATGAGCAGTTCTTC.

The chain joins TRBV27 to TRBJ1-4, with D possibly matching TRBD1 (5 bases). The CDR3 contains 18 residues. Trimming stripped 3 bases from V and 0 bases from J, with 17 bases between. CDR1 and CDR2 from the germline V gene are MNHEY and SMNVEV (reference sequence). This CDR3 is CASSLIAPLGATNEKLFF. CDR3 nucleotides: TGTGCCAGCAGTTTGATAGCCCCCTTAGGGGCAACTAATGAAAAACTGTTTTTT. Full variable domain (missing parts from reference TRBV27 and TRBJ1-4): EAQVTQNPRYLITVTGKKLTVTCSQNMNHEYMSWYRQDPGLGLRQIYYSMNVEVTDKGDVPEGYKVSRKEKRNFPLILESPSPNQTSLYFCASSLIAPLGATNEKLFFGSGTQLSVL.

The rearrangement uses TRBV4-1 and TRBJ1-4, with D perhaps TRBD1 (5 bases). CDR3 length: 15 amino acids. Between the trimmed V and J ends, which lost 1 base and 15 bases, there was a span of 21 bases. The V gene's germline CDR1 is MGHRA and CDR2 YSYEKL. The CDR3: CASSQAFSGGTVVFF. CDR3 nucleotides: TGCGCCAGCAGCCAAGCGTTCTCGGGGGGGACGGTGGTGTTTTTT.

The chain links TRBV7-2 to TRBJ2-7; D is possibly TRBD1 (6 bases). V dropped 3 bases and J dropped 3 bases, with 9 bases sitting between them. Germline-derived CDR1 and CDR2 are SGHTA and FQGNSA. CDR3 size: 13 residues. For the CDR3, the DNA is TGTGCCAGCAGCTTGCACAGGGTCTACGAGCAGTACTTC. Amino acids: CASSLHRVYEQYF.

V usage is TRBV2 and J usage is TRBJ2-3; D is uncertain. The CDR3 totals 12 residues. Between the trimmed V and J ends, which lost 4 bases and 10 bases, there was a span of 12 bases. Germline V gene lookup returns CDR1 SNHLY and CDR2 FYNNEI. The chain's CDR3 is CASSASADSQYF. Written as DNA, the CDR3 is TGTGCCAGCAGTGCCTCCGCTGACTCGCAGTATTTT.

V and J are TRBV6-5 and TRBJ2-2, with 7 bases aligning to TRBD2. The CDR3 loop spans 12 amino acids. Germline CDR1 MNHEY, CDR2 SVGAGI. This chain's CDR3 is CAGGGATGELFF. CDR3 DNA sequence: TGTGCGGGGGGGGGAGCCACCGGGGAGCTGTTTTTT.

V is TRBV6-1 and J is TRBJ2-1; the match to TRBD1 covers 9 bases. The V segment lost 6 bases and the J segment 8 bases; nucleotides outside the gene matches: 8. This CDR3 is 14 amino acids long. Per germline, CDR1 MNHNS and CDR2 SASEGT. The CDR3 protein is CASRVRTGVYEQFF. The DNA for the CDR3 is TGTGCCAGCAGAGTAAGGACAGGGGTTTATGAGCAGTTCTTC.

This chain connects TRBV11-2 to TRBJ2-2; 9 bases line up with TRBD2. Per the germline V gene, CDR1 is SGHAT and CDR2 is FQNNGV. This CDR3 is 14 amino acids long. Trimming removed 2 bases from V and 8 bases from J; junction bases left unmatched: 3. The CDR3 region is CASSLQREVGELFF. The CDR3 DNA reads TGTGCCAGCAGCTTACAGCGGGAGGTTGGGGAGCTGTTTTTT.

The gene calls are TRBV11-1 and TRBJ2-7, with no clear D. The CDR3 loop spans 13 amino acids. Deletions cut 1 base from V and 3 bases from J, with 7 bases between. Germline V gene data show CDR1 as SGHAT and CDR2 as FQDESV (reference sequence). Here the CDR3 reads CASSLGRDYEQYF. The CDR3 DNA is TGTGCCAGCAGCTTAGGAAGAGACTACGAGCAGTACTTC.